A single sample is the source of the 14 T cell receptor beta chains below, sequenced in a study of cytomegalovirus exposure and HLA in healthy donors. Primers: 60 Vbeta forward and 13 Jbeta reverse. Produced via immunoSEQ multiplex PCR; TCRdb's table is partial and in-frame only. Of under 200,000 clones in the sample, 84% were seen once. Material: PBMCs. These receptors were taken from a boy between 2 and 10 years old in good health and CMV-seronegative.

This clone occurred once. This sequence joins TRBV19 and TRBJ1-2, with D uncertain. Germline V lookup: CDR1 LNHDA, CDR2 SQIVND (reference sequence). This CDR3 comprises 15 residues. Trimming cost V 0 bases and J 8 bases, with 16 bases left between them. The CDR3 region has the DNA TGTGCCAGTAGTATAGATCTAGGGAGGGTCCGGGGCTACACCTTC. This encodes CASSIDLGRVRGYTF.

The rearrangement uses TRBV5-6 and TRBJ2-7; TRBD2 matches 7 bases. Germline loops: CDR1 SGHDT, CDR2 YYEEEE. The V gene end was trimmed by 3 bases and the J gene end by 1 base; junction bases not matched to a gene: 1. The CDR3 extends over 13 amino acids. The CDR3 here is CASSWGLSYEQYF. The CDR3 nucleotides are TGTGCCAGCAGCTGGGGACTATCCTACGAGCAGTACTTC.

The V and J genes are TRBV7-9 and TRBJ2-3; 12 bases align to TRBD2. Per the germline V gene, CDR1 is SEHNR and CDR2 is FQNEAQ (reference sequence). This CDR3 is 16 amino acids long. Trimming cost V 4 bases and J 6 bases; bases outside gene matches: 8. Here the CDR3 reads CASSSLRTSGKDTQYF. DNA of the CDR3: TGTGCCAGCAGCTCGCTTAGGACTAGCGGGAAGGATACGCAGTATTTT.

This sequence joins TRBV19 and TRBJ1-1; D gene ambiguous. From germline, CDR1 is LNHDA and CDR2 SQIVND (reference sequence). The CDR3 sequence is 14 residues long. Trimming removed 5 bases from V and 1 base from J, with 11 bases in between. CDR3 residues: CASSRPGWNTEAFF. The CDR3 nucleotides are TGTGCCAGTAGTCGGCCCGGGTGGAACACTGAAGCTTTCTTT.

The rearrangement links TRBV12-5 to TRBJ2-2; 13 bases map to TRBD2. The CDR3 is 18 residues long. Germline loops: CDR1 LGHNT, CDR2 FRNRAP. With 0 bases clipped from V and 4 bases from J, the junction kept 5 bases outside the gene matches. The DNA of the CDR3 is TGTGCTAGTGGTTTGGTTGGGACTAGCGGGAACTTCACCGGGGAGCTGTTTTTT. Translating gives CASGLVGTSGNFTGELFF. Looking up the rest from reference TRBV12-5 and TRBJ2-2 gives the full variable domain: DARVTQTPRHKVTEMGQEVTMRCQPILGHNTVFWYRQTMMQGLELLAYFRNRAPLDDSGMPKDRFSAEMPDATLATLKIQPSEPRDSAVYFCASGLVGTSGNFTGELFFGEGSRLTVL.

V is TRBV30 and J is TRBJ2-5, with D possibly TRBD2 on 6 matching bases. The V and J ends lost 4 bases and 5 bases respectively, with 26 bases between them. The germline CDR1 and CDR2 sequences are GTSNPN and SVGIG (reference sequence). This CDR3 region has 17 residues. This chain's CDR3 is CAWTPLVYGSGRETQYF. The DNA of the CDR3 is TGTGCCTGGACCCCTTTAGTTTACGGGAGCGGTAGGGAGACCCAGTACTTC.

CDR3 sequence reads: CASSTGGFETQYF. The DNA for the CDR3 is TGCGCCAGCAGCACTGGGGGCTTCGAGACCCAGTACTTC. The J gene is TRBJ2-5, the V gene TRBV5-1, with D possibly being TRBD1 (6 bases). Trimming removed 4 bases at V and 5 bases at J, with 12 bases between. Per the germline V gene, CDR1 is SGHRS and CDR2 is YFSETQ. CDR3 length equals 13 residues.

This clone was observed a handful of times. This chain uses TRBV5-4 with TRBJ1-1, with TRBD1 as a possible D gene (5 bases). V was trimmed by 0 bases and J by 4 bases, leaving 10 bases between them. Germline V gene data show CDR1 as SGHNT and CDR2 as YYREEE (reference sequence). This CDR3 contains 14 residues. CDR3 residues: CASSLVQEGTEAFF. The CDR3 region has the DNA TGTGCCAGCAGCTTGGTACAGGAAGGCACTGAAGCTTTCTTT.

The V and J genes are TRBV7-8 and TRBJ2-7; the match to TRBD2 covers 8 bases. The CDR3 is 14 amino acids. The V gene end was trimmed by 5 bases and the J gene end by 2 bases; junction bases not matched to a gene: 5. CDR1 and CDR2 (germline): SGHVS, FQNEAQ. The CDR3 protein is CASSPVAGTYEQYF. The DNA for the CDR3 is TGTGCCAGCAGCCCAGTAGCGGGAACCTACGAGCAGTACTTC.

This chain connects TRBV5-1 to TRBJ2-1; TRBD2 agrees at 7 bases. The CDR3 spans 14 residues. V was clipped by 4 bases and J by 7 bases; unmatched bases: 8. Germline V gene data show CDR1 as SGHRS and CDR2 as YFSETQ. The CDR3 reads CASSQRGLGNEQFF. The CDR3 nucleotides read TGCGCCAGCAGCCAGCGGGGTTTGGGGAATGAGCAGTTCTTC. Supplemented by reference TRBV5-1 and TRBJ2-1, the full variable domain reads KAGVTQTPRYLIKTRGQQVTLSCSPISGHRSVSWYQQTPGQGLQFLFEYFSETQRNKGNFPGRFSGRQFSNSRSEMNVSTLELGDSALYLCASSQRGLGNEQFFGPGTRLTVL.

CDR3 DNA: TGTGCCAGCAGCTTAACGCCAGGGTTCCCCTCAGATACGCAGTATTTT. It encodes CASSLTPGFPSDTQYF. V usage is TRBV7-3 and J usage is TRBJ2-3; a possible D gene is TRBD1 (5 bases). Germline V gene sequence: CDR1 SGHTA, CDR2 FQGTGA. The V end lost 0 bases, the J end lost 4 bases, and 14 bases lay between the germline ends. The CDR3 length is 16 residues.

The rearrangement joins TRBV9 to TRBJ1-1; D is perhaps TRBD1 (5 bases). This CDR3 contains 17 residues. V lost 4 bases to trimming and J lost 1 base, with 20 bases between them. Germline V gene lookup returns CDR1 SGDLS and CDR2 YYNGEE. Here the CDR3 reads CASSPYMQGPENTEAFF. The CDR3 DNA follows: TGTGCCAGCAGCCCCTATATGCAGGGCCCCGAGAACACTGAAGCTTTCTTT. Full variable domain (rest looked up from reference TRBV9 and TRBJ1-1): DSGVTQTPKHLITATGQRVTLRCSPRSGDLSVYWYQQSLDQGLQFLIQYYNGEERAKGNILERFSAQQFPDLHSELNLSSLELGDSALYFCASSPYMQGPENTEAFFGQGTRLTVV.

J is TRBJ2-5 and V is TRBV6-1; TRBD2 aligns across 10 bases. The CDR3 covers 18 residues. J was trimmed by 5 bases and V by 2 bases; bases with no gene match: 14. The germline V gene encodes CDR1 MNHNS and CDR2 SASEGT. The CDR3 DNA reads as TGTGCCAGCAGTGAAAGATTAGCGGGAGGTCCGAACGAGGAGACCCAGTACTTC. Amino acids: CASSERLAGGPNEETQYF.

V and J are TRBV7-2 and TRBJ2-5; D not certain. The V end was cut by 2 bases, the J end by 7 bases, with 14 bases between. The germline V gene encodes CDR1 SGHTA and CDR2 FQGNSA. The CDR3 totals 14 residues. In DNA form, the CDR3 reads TGTGCCAGCAGCTTACAGGTGTCGTCTTCGACCCAGTACTTC. Its translation is CASSLQVSSSTQYF. Full variable domain (rest looked up from reference TRBV7-2 and TRBJ2-5): GAGVSQSPSNKVTEKGKDVELRCDPISGHTALYWYRQSLGQGLEFLIYFQGNSAPDKSGLPSDRFSAERTGGSVSTLTIQRTQQEDSAVYLCASSLQVSSSTQYFGPGTRLLVL.